The source of this T cell receptor (beta chain) is a study of T cell responses to AZD1222 COVID-19 vaccine. Assay: immunoSEQ multiplex PCR; the TCRdb copy retains only in-frame clones and omits some. The sample records fewer than 110,000 clones, roughly 91% being singletons. This clone was seen once. Its target is not known. CDR1 is MGHDK and CDR2 is SYGVNS in the germline V gene. CDR3 size: 17 residues. V shed 5 bases, J shed 7 bases, and the junction held 15 bases outside the gene matches. Study-wide findings and caveats: Donors were chiefly white British, with a greater number of females, and clonal diversity was perhaps underestimated.

J is TRBJ2-2 and V is TRBV25-1; 8 positions match TRBD2. The source material was peripheral blood, sampled on day 0 of AZD1222 vaccination. The sequence was obtained from an adult in good health. Written as DNA, the CDR3 is TGTGCCAGCAGTTCACTAACGGGAGGGCCAGGGGACGGGGAGCTGTTTTTT. Translation: CASSSLTGGPGDGELFF.